This T cell receptor (beta chain) was sequenced during a study of post-analysis software for immune sequencing data. Study information: The cohort encompassed relapsing-remitting, secondary progressive and progressive-relapsing multiple sclerosis disease courses.

This CDR3 is built from 18 residues. Germline CDR1 MDHEN, CDR2 SYDVKM. The V gene lost 4 bases and the J gene lost 0 bases, with 22 bases spanning the gap. The TCR beta cDNA libraries contained unique molecular identifiers. About 540,000 cDNA molecules were obtained from roughly 1.1 to 9.2 million T cells. TCRdb re-analysed the PCR reads in MiXCR, keeping a single row per CDR3 protein. The table lists 430,000 or so distinct CDR3 sequences, about 40% of them singletons. Findings and caveats of the study: Batch-matched samples strongly co-clustered by F measure. The five TRBV segments detected at higher frequency in patients than in controls included TRBV5-6, TRBV5-1 and TRBV20-1.

With respect to this clonotype: Its antigen is not identified.

This sequence joins TRBV28 and TRBJ2-7; TRBD1 is a possible D gene (6 bases). What was sequenced was blood. The clonotype was recovered from a girl aged 2 to 9 with multiple sclerosis. The CDR3 coding sequence is TGTGCCAGCAGTTCTTCTAGGACCGGGACACCCACCTCCTACGAGCAGTACTTC. Amino acid sequence: CASSSSRTGTPTSYEQYF.